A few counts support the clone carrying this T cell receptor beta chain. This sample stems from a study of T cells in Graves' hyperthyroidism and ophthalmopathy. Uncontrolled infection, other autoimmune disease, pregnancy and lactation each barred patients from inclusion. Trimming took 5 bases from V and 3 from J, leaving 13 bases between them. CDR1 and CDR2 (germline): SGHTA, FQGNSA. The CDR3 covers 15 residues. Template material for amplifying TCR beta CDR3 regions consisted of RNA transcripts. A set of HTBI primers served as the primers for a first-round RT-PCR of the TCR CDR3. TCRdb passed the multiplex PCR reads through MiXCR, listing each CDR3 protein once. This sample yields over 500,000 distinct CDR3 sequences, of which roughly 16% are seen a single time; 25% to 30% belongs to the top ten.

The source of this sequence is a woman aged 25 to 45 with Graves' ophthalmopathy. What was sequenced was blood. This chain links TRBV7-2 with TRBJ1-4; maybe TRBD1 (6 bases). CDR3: CASSRSTGSNEKLFF. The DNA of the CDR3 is TGTGCCAGCAGCCGTTCGACAGGCTCTAATGAAAAACTGTTTTTT.